This T cell receptor beta chain emerged from a study of T cells after yellow fever vaccination. Study-level findings and limits: Subsequent to the booster, the majority of primary-vaccination clones reappeared (around 95% CD4, 85% to 90% CD8).

This CDR3 region has 15 residues. From germline, CDR1 is KGHSH and CDR2 LQKENI. V lost 6 bases and J lost 2; bases outside the gene matches: 3. TCRdb itself ran the 5' RACE reads through MiXCR, one entry per CDR3 protein. The sample records about 210,000 distinct CDR3 sequences, more than 6.5% being singletons. This clonotype was detected a few times. No antigen is known for it. This sequence originates from a man under 40 who received the YFV17D yellow fever vaccine. The sample consisted of CD4+ T cells sorted from PBMCs, taken on the day of the yellow fever booster vaccination. The genes are TRBV18 and TRBJ2-1; 11 nucleotides agree with TRBD2. The CDR3 nucleotides read TGTGCCAGCTCCCAGACTAGCGGGACCTACAATGAGCAGTTCTTC. Its translation is CASSQTSGTYNEQFF.